This T cell receptor beta chain is drawn from a study of CD8+ T cells in alopecia areata. Study as a whole: The study gave treated patients oral tofacitinib at 5 to 10 mg twice daily.

Collection of lesional scalp punch biopsies and peripheral blood was performed in alopecia areata patients. RNA extraction and reverse transcription yielded cDNA as sequencing template. This table comes from immunoSEQ multiplex PCR, and its TCRdb copy is limited to in-frame clones, with some not included. There are 150,000 to 200,000 clones in the sample; around 71% occur only once, and about an eighth lies in the top ten. The source is a human donor with alopecia areata. Material: CD8+ T cells sorted from blood, obtained at week 0.

DNA of the CDR3: TGCAGCGTTGAAGAGGATACTGAAGCTTTCTTT. Protein sequence: CSVEEDTEAFF. The chain uses TRBV29-1 and TRBJ1-1; D unresolved. Trimming left V 0 bases short and J 5 bases short, with 4 bases between. Per the germline V gene, CDR1 is SQVTM and CDR2 is ANQGSEA. There are 11 residues in the CDR3. Supplemented by reference TRBV29-1 and TRBJ1-1, the full variable domain reads SAVISQKPSRDICQRGTSLTIQCQVDSQVTMMFWYRQQPGQSLTLIATANQGSEATYESGFVIDKFPISRPNLTFSTLTVSNMSPEDSSIYLCSVEEDTEAFFGQGTRLTVV.